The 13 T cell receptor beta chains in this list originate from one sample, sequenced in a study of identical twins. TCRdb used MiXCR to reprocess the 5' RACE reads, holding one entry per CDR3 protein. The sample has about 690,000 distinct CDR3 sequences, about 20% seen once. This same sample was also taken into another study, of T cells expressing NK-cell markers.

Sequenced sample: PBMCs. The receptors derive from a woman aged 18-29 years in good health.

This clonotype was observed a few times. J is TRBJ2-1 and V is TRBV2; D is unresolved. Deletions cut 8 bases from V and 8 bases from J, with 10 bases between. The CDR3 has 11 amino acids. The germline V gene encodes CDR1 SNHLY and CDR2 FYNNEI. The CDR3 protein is CASGVQDEQFF. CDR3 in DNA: TGTGCCAGCGGGGTTCAGGATGAGCAGTTCTTC. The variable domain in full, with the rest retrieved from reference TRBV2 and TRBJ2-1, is EPEVTQTPSHQVTQMGQEVILRCVPISNHLYFYWYRQILGQKVEFLVSFYNNEISEKSEIFDDQFSVERPDGSNFTLKIRSTKLEDSAMYFCASGVQDEQFFGPGTRLTVL.

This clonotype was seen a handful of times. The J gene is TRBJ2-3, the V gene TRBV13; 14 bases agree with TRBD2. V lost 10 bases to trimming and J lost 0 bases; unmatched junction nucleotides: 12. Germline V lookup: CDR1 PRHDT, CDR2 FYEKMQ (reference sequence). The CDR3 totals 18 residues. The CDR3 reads CAISLGLAGGISTDTQYF. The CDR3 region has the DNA TGTGCCATCAGTTTAGGACTAGCGGGGGGCATAAGCACAGATACGCAGTATTTT. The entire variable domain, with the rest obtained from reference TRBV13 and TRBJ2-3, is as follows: AAGVIQSPRHLIKEKRETATLKCYPIPRHDTVYWYQQGPGQDPQFLISFYEKMQSDKGSIPDRFSAQQFSDYHSELNMSSLELGDSALYFCAISLGLAGGISTDTQYFGPGTRLTVL.

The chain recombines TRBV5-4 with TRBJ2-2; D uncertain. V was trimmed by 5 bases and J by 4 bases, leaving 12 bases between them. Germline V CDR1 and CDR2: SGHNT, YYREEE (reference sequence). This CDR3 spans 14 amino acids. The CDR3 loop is CASSHRDITGELFF. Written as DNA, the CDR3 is TGTGCCAGCAGTCACCGCGATATCACCGGGGAGCTGTTTTTT.

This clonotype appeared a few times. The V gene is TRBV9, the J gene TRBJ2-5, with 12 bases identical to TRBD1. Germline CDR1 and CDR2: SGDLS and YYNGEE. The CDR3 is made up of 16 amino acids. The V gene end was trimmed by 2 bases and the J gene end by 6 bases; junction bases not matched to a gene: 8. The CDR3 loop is CASSVEGTGGAQTQYF. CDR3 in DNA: TGTGCCAGCAGCGTCGAGGGGACAGGGGGCGCGCAGACCCAGTACTTC.

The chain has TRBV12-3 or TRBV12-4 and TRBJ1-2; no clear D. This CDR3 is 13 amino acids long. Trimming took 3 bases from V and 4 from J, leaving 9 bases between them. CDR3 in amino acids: CASSLGEVYGYTF. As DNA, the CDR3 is TGTGCCAGCAGTTTGGGTGAAGTCTATGGCTACACCTTC.

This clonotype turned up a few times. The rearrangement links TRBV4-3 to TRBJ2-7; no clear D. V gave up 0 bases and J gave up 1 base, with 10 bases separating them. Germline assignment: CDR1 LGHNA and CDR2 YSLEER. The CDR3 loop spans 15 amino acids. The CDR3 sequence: CASSQEPVESYEQYF. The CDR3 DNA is TGCGCCAGCAGCCAAGAACCGGTCGAGTCCTACGAGCAGTACTTC.

The CDR3 nucleotides read TGTGCCAGCACCCCCCCCTCTGGGGCCAACGTCCTGACTTTC. The encoded protein is CASTPPSGANVLTF. The chain links TRBV5-6 to TRBJ2-6; no clear D. Trimming shortened V by 6 bases and J by 0 bases, and 7 bases separated the two germline ends. Looked up from germline, CDR1 is SGHDT and CDR2 is YYEEEE. The CDR3 extends over 14 amino acids. The full variable domain, rest sourced from reference TRBV5-6 and TRBJ2-6, is DAGVTQSPTHLIKTRGQQVTLRCSPKSGHDTVSWYQQALGQGPQFIFQYYEEEERQRGNFPDRFSGHQFPNYSSELNVNALLLGDSALYLCASTPPSGANVLTFGAGSRLTVL.

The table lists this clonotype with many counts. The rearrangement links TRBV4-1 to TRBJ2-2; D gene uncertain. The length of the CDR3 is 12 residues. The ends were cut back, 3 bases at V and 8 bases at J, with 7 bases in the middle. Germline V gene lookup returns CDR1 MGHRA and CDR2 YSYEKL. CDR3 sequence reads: CASSHLGGELFF. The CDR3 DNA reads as TGCGCCAGCAGCCACCTTGGAGGGGAGCTGTTTTTT.

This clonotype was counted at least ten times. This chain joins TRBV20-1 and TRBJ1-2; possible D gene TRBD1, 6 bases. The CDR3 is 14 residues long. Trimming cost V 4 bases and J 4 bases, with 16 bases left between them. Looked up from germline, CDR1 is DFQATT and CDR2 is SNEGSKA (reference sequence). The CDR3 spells CSANLDQGSYGYTF. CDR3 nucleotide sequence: TGCAGTGCTAATCTGGACCAGGGGAGCTATGGCTACACCTTC.

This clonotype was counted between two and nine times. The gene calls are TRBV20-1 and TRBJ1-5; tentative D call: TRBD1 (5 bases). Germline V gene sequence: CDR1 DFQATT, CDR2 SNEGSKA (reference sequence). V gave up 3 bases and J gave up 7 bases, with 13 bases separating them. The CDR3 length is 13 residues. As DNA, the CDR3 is TGCAGTGCTAGGGGGGGAGGTTCGCAGCCCCAGCATTTT. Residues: CSARGGGSQPQHF.

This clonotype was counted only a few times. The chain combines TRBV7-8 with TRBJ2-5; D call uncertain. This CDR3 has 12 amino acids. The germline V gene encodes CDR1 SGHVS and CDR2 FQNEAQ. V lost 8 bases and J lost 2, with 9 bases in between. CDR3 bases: TGTGCCAGCGGGCCTTCTCAAGAGACCCAGTACTTC. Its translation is CASGPSQETQYF.

This CDR3 reads CASSRTSSHEQFF. CDR3 DNA: TGTGCCAGCAGTCGGACTAGCTCCCATGAGCAGTTCTTC. The J gene is TRBJ2-1, the V gene TRBV27, with 8 positions matching TRBD2. CDR3 length: 13 amino acids. Germline V gene lookup returns CDR1 MNHEY and CDR2 SMNVEV (reference sequence). After removal of 5 bases from V and 8 bases from J, the junction contained 5 bases not matched to a gene.

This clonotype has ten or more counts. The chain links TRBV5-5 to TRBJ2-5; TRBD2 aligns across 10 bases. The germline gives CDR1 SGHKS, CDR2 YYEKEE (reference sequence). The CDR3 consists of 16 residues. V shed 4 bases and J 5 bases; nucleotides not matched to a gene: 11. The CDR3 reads CASSPQAGGPGETQYF. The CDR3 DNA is TGTGCCAGCAGCCCCCAAGCGGGGGGGCCGGGCGAGACCCAGTACTTC.